Shown below are 3 T cell receptor beta chains from a single sample sequenced in a study of cytomegalovirus exposure and HLA in healthy donors. This table comes from immunoSEQ multiplex PCR, and its TCRdb copy is limited to in-frame clones, with some not included. Found here are roughly 60,000 clones, 90% to 95% of them singletons; the top ten hold over 2%. What was sequenced was PBMCs. The receptors come from a woman in her twenties or thirties in good health and CMV-seronegative.

The V and J genes are TRBV9 and TRBJ2-7; TRBD1 aligns across 11 bases. Germline trimming cut 3 bases from V and 2 bases from J; bases unmatched to any gene: 10. The germline gives CDR1 SGDLS, CDR2 YYNGEE. This CDR3 comprises 17 residues. The CDR3 DNA reads TGTGCCAGCAGCGCCCTGGACAGGGGGCCTGCTACCTACGAGCAGTACTTC. Translated: CASSALDRGPATYEQYF.

V is TRBV6-4 and J is TRBJ2-3, with 12 bases matching TRBD1. The V gene's germline CDR1 is MRHNA and CDR2 SNTAGT. The ends lost 8 bases at V and 4 bases at J; junction bases unmatched: 10. CDR3 size: 16 residues. As DNA, the CDR3 is TGTGCCAGCCGACCCGCCGGGACAGGGGGCCCAGATACGCAGTATTTT. The encoded protein is CASRPAGTGGPDTQYF.

V is TRBV5-1 and J is TRBJ2-5, with 7 bases fitting TRBD1. V dropped 4 bases and J dropped 1; count of bases not matched to a gene: 13. Per the germline V gene, CDR1 is SGHRS and CDR2 is YFSETQ. The length of the CDR3 is 17 residues. The chain's CDR3 is CASSPYRSTGIQETQYF. CDR3 nucleotides: TGCGCCAGCAGCCCCTACCGCTCGACAGGGATCCAAGAGACCCAGTACTTC.